A selection of T cell receptor beta chains follows, all from one sample in a study of blood T cell repertoires in COVID-19. Repertoires were generated with immunoSEQ multiplex PCR, while TCRdb's copy carries only in-frame clones and drops some. In the table there are fewer than 350,000 clones, roughly 80% of which are singletons. Material: peripheral blood. The receptors stem from a woman in her fifties or sixties with active or convalescent COVID-19. Each CDR3 is given with its conserved first and last residue. The order of the fields is CDR3 DNA, CDR3 protein, D gene, J gene, clone size, V gene. The D gene is left open where the match is weak. Size is stated for part of the rows, as once, few or many counts, or as a class when the clone is expanded.

DNA: TGCGCCAGCAGTGAGTCTAGGGTCAGGGTTATTAATCAGCCCCAGCATTTT; CDR3: CASSESRVRVINQPQHF; D: .; J: TRBJ1-5; size: .; V: TRBV10-1
DNA: TGTGCCAGCTCACCCCCGGGATCCTACGAGCAGTACTTC; CDR3: CASSPPGSYEQYF; D: .; J: TRBJ2-7; size: .; V: TRBV18
DNA: TGCGCCAGCAGCAGTGCAGTAAGAGGTGAAGCTTTCTTT; CDR3: CASSSAVRGEAFF; D: .; J: TRBJ1-1; size: .; V: TRBV5-1
DNA: TGTGCCAGCAGAAGGACTAGCGGGAGAAATGAGCAGTTCTTC; CDR3: CASRRTSGRNEQFF; D: TRBD2; J: TRBJ2-1; size: once; V: TRBV6-5
DNA: TGTGCCAGCAGTTCCCGCCCGACGGGGGGAAATTCACCCCTCCACTTT; CDR3: CASSSRPTGGNSPLHF; D: .; J: TRBJ1-6; size: .; V: TRBV6-5
DNA: TGCGCCAGCAGCTTGGGGCAGACAGATACGCAGTATTTT; CDR3: CASSLGQTDTQYF; D: .; J: TRBJ2-3; size: .; V: TRBV5-1
DNA: TGCGCCAGCAGCCCCGGGACTAGCACAGATACGCAGTATTTT; CDR3: CASSPGTSTDTQYF; D: .; J: TRBJ2-3; size: .; V: TRBV4-1
DNA: TGTGCCAGCAGCTCCAGCGGAGGGGAGCGGGCCAACGTCCTGACTTTC; CDR3: CASSSSGGERANVLTF; D: .; J: TRBJ2-6; size: .; V: TRBV7-9
DNA: TGTGCCAGCAGTTTACACCGGTACACTGAAGCTTTCTTT; CDR3: CASSLHRYTEAFF; D: .; J: TRBJ1-1; size: .; V: TRBV27
DNA: TGTGCCAGCAGCTTGGCGGGAACAGATACGCAGTATTTT; CDR3: CASSLAGTDTQYF; D: .; J: TRBJ2-3; size: .; V: TRBV5-4
DNA: TGTGCCAGCCGAGACCCCCGACGACAGGGGAATCGTGGGGCCTACGAGCAGTACTTC; CDR3: CASRDPRRQGNRGAYEQYF; D: TRBD1; J: TRBJ2-7; size: .; V: TRBV11-2
DNA: TGTGCCAGCACGGGGGACAGCCTGATCTATGGCTACACCTTC; CDR3: CASTGDSLIYGYTF; D: TRBD1; J: TRBJ1-2; size: .; V: TRBV2
DNA: TGTGCCAGCAGTTTATGGGGGGGGCAGGGCTCCTACGAGCAGTACTTC; CDR3: CASSLWGGQGSYEQYF; D: .; J: TRBJ2-7; size: .; V: TRBV27
DNA: TGTGCCAGCAGGTTAGCGGGTAATCCCTACAATGAGCAGTTCTTC; CDR3: CASRLAGNPYNEQFF; D: TRBD2; J: TRBJ2-1; size: .; V: TRBV6-5
DNA: TGTGCCAGTCGGGACACTACATCCTACGAGCAGTACTTC; CDR3: CASRDTTSYEQYF; D: .; J: TRBJ2-7; size: .; V: TRBV19
DNA: TGTGCCAGCAGCTTAGAGGGGGGGGCGGCGACCCTCCACTTT; CDR3: CASSLEGGAATLHF; D: .; J: TRBJ1-6; size: once; V: TRBV7-9
DNA: TGTGCCAGCAGTTATATTTCAGGGGGAAACTACGAGCAGTACTTC; CDR3: CASSYISGGNYEQYF; D: TRBD1; J: TRBJ2-7; size: .; V: TRBV27
DNA: TGTGCCATCAGTGGTCCCCCCGGGACAGCCACCTACGAGCAGTACTTC; CDR3: CAISGPPGTATYEQYF; D: TRBD1; J: TRBJ2-7; size: .; V: TRBV10-3
DNA: TGTGCCAGCTCGACAGGGCTCCCGGCAGATACGCAGTATTTT; CDR3: CASSTGLPADTQYF; D: TRBD1; J: TRBJ2-3; size: .; V: TRBV18
DNA: TGCGCCAGCAGCCCCGACGGGGATAACTACAATGAGCAGTTCTTC; CDR3: CASSPDGDNYNEQFF; D: .; J: TRBJ2-1; size: .; V: TRBV5-1
DNA: TGTGCCAGCTTACAAGCGGGAGGTTACAATGAGCAGTTCTTC; CDR3: CASLQAGGYNEQFF; D: TRBD2; J: TRBJ2-1; size: .; V: TRBV19
DNA: TGTGCCATCAGACGGGACAGCATCAACTATGGCTACACCTTC; CDR3: CAIRRDSINYGYTF; D: TRBD1; J: TRBJ1-2; size: .; V: TRBV10-3
DNA: TGTGCCAGCAGCGTTAGCGGGAGCATCGACGAGCAGTACTTC; CDR3: CASSVSGSIDEQYF; D: TRBD2; J: TRBJ2-7; size: .; V: TRBV7-9
DNA: TGTGCCAGCTCAGGCTTGGGGGCCCGCACAGATACGCAGTATTTT; CDR3: CASSGLGARTDTQYF; D: .; J: TRBJ2-3; size: .; V: TRBV9
DNA: TGTGCCAGCAGTGACGGGTCTAGCGGGAGTAATGAGCAGTTCTTC; CDR3: CASSDGSSGSNEQFF; D: TRBD2; J: TRBJ2-1; size: few; V: TRBV6-4
DNA: TGTGCCAGCAGTGAATATTGGGACAGTACGAACACTGAAGCTTTCTTT; CDR3: CASSEYWDSTNTEAFF; D: TRBD1; J: TRBJ1-1; size: .; V: TRBV2
DNA: TGTGCCAGCAGTTACTCCCCCTGGGCCAACGTCCTGACTTTC; CDR3: CASSYSPWANVLTF; D: .; J: TRBJ2-6; size: .; V: TRBV6-5
DNA: TGTGCCATCAAGGGAGGGACTTCCTCTAGCACAGATACGCAGTATTTT; CDR3: CAIKGGTSSSTDTQYF; D: TRBD2; J: TRBJ2-3; size: few; V: TRBV10-3
DNA: TGCGCCAGCAGCCTTTATGGCGGCCCTAACTATGGCTACACCTTC; CDR3: CASSLYGGPNYGYTF; D: .; J: TRBJ1-2; size: once; V: TRBV5-1
DNA: TGTGCCAGCAGCTTCACCGGGACAGCGAACACTGAAGCTTTCTTT; CDR3: CASSFTGTANTEAFF; D: TRBD1; J: TRBJ1-1; size: .; V: TRBV5-4
DNA: TGTGCCAGCTCAAGGGACAGTGAGCAAGAGACCCAGTACTTC; CDR3: CASSRDSEQETQYF; D: TRBD1; J: TRBJ2-5; size: .; V: TRBV18
DNA: TGTGCCAGCCGGACAGTTCGCTCTGGAAACACCATATATTTT; CDR3: CASRTVRSGNTIYF; D: .; J: TRBJ1-3; size: .; V: TRBV2
DNA: TGTGCCAGCAGTGAGGTACTTAACACCGGGGAGCTGTTTTTT; CDR3: CASSEVLNTGELFF; D: .; J: TRBJ2-2; size: .; V: TRBV25-1
DNA: TGTGCCAGCAGCTTAGCGGGAGGCCCCACAGATACGCAGTATTTT; CDR3: CASSLAGGPTDTQYF; D: .; J: TRBJ2-3; size: .; V: TRBV7-2
DNA: TGTGCCAGCATGTTACGGTCGGCTAGCGGGAGGGAGGGCACCGGGGAGCTGTTTTTT; CDR3: CASMLRSASGREGTGELFF; D: TRBD2; J: TRBJ2-2; size: .; V: TRBV2
DNA: TGTGCCAGCAGTTTAGGTACGGGAGGGGGTGAGCAGTACTTC; CDR3: CASSLGTGGGEQYF; D: TRBD2; J: TRBJ2-7; size: .; V: TRBV27
DNA: TGTGCCATCAGTGAGTCGATGGGACAGGGGTATGAAAAACTGTTTTTT; CDR3: CAISESMGQGYEKLFF; D: TRBD1; J: TRBJ1-4; size: once; V: TRBV10-3
DNA: TGCAGCGTAGTAGTGGGCGCGGGGAACACTGAAGCTTTCTTT; CDR3: CSVVVGAGNTEAFF; D: .; J: TRBJ1-1; size: .; V: TRBV29-1
DNA: TGTGCCTGGGGGGGACTAGCGGGAGGGCCGGCCGGGGAGCTGTTTTTT; CDR3: CAWGGLAGGPAGELFF; D: TRBD2; J: TRBJ2-2; size: .; V: TRBV30
DNA: TGTGCCAGCAGCTTCGAGCGCCCGAGCTCCTACAATGAGCAGTTCTTC; CDR3: CASSFERPSSYNEQFF; D: .; J: TRBJ2-1; size: .; V: TRBV11-1
DNA: TGTGCCAGCAGCCCGGGGGACCCTGGCTACACCTTC; CDR3: CASSPGDPGYTF; D: .; J: TRBJ1-2; size: .; V: TRBV7-9
DNA: TGTGCCAGCAGCCCTCCTGGCCTTAACTATGGCTACACCTTC; CDR3: CASSPPGLNYGYTF; D: .; J: TRBJ1-2; size: .; V: TRBV5-4
DNA: TGTGCCAGCTCACCGGGGGGCTCTGGGGCCAACGTCCTGACTTTC; CDR3: CASSPGGSGANVLTF; D: .; J: TRBJ2-6; size: once; V: TRBV18
DNA: TGTGCCAGCAGCCCTCTACTTAGGGGCGGGAGCACTGAAGCTTTCTTT; CDR3: CASSPLLRGGSTEAFF; D: .; J: TRBJ1-1; size: .; V: TRBV7-8
DNA: TGTGCCAGCGACAGGGATGGCTACACCTTC; CDR3: CASDRDGYTF; D: .; J: TRBJ1-2; size: .; V: TRBV21-1
DNA: TGCGCCAGCAGCTTGCTATCCGCTAGCGACCTCGTTGAGCAGTTCTTC; CDR3: CASSLLSASDLVEQFF; D: .; J: TRBJ2-1; size: .; V: TRBV5-1
DNA: TGTGCCAGTAGTACGTCGGGACAAACCGGAGATGAGCAGTTCTTC; CDR3: CASSTSGQTGDEQFF; D: .; J: TRBJ2-1; size: .; V: TRBV19
DNA: TGTGCCAGCTCACCAACGGTCTCTGGGGCCAACGTCCTGACTTTC; CDR3: CASSPTVSGANVLTF; D: .; J: TRBJ2-6; size: .; V: TRBV18
DNA: TGCGCCAGCAGCTCCAGGAAATTAGCGGGCACAGATACGCAGTATTTT; CDR3: CASSSRKLAGTDTQYF; D: .; J: TRBJ2-3; size: .; V: TRBV5-1
DNA: TGTGCCATCAGTGAACAGCAGTATGGCTACACCTTC; CDR3: CAISEQQYGYTF; D: .; J: TRBJ1-2; size: .; V: TRBV10-3
DNA: TGTGCCACCAGAACCCTACCTCAGGGAAGGTACACTGAAGCTTTCTTT; CDR3: CATRTLPQGRYTEAFF; D: .; J: TRBJ1-1; size: .; V: TRBV24-1